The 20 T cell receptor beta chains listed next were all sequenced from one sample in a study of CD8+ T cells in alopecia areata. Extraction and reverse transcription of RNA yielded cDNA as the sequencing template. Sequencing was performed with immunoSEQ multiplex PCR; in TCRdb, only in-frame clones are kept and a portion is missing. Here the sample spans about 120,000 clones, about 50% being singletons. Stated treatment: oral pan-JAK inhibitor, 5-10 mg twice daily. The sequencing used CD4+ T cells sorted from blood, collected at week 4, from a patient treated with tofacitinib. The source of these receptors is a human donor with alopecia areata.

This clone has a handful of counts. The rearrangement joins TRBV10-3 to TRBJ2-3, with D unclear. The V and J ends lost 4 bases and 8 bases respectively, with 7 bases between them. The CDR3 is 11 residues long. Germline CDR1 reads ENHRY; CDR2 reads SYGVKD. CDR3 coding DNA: TGTGCCATCAGTGGCCCCGGTACGCAGTATTTT. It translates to CAISGPGTQYF.

In DNA, the CDR3 is TGTGCCTGGACCTTGGGGGCAGTACCCTTCACAGATACGCAGTATTTT. It specifies CAWTLGAVPFTDTQYF. The rearrangement links TRBV30 to TRBJ2-3, with D tentatively TRBD1 (6 bases). Per the germline V gene, CDR1 is GTSNPN and CDR2 is SVGIG (reference sequence). The V gene lost 4 bases and the J gene lost 2 bases, with 19 bases spanning the gap. The CDR3 is 16 amino acids.

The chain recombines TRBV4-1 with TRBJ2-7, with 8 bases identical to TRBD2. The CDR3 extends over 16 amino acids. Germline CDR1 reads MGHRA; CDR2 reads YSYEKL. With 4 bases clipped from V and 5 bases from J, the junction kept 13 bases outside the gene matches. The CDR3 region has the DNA TGCGCCAGCAGCCGGGACCCGAGCGGGAGCCGGGACGAGCAGTACTTC. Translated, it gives CASSRDPSGSRDEQYF.

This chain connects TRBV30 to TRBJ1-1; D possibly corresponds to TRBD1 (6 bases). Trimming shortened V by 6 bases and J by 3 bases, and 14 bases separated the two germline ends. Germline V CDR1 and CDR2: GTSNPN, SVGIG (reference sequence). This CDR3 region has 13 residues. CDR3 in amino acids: CACPREGDTEAFF. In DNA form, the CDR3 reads TGTGCCTGTCCCAGGGAGGGGGACACTGAAGCTTTCTTT.

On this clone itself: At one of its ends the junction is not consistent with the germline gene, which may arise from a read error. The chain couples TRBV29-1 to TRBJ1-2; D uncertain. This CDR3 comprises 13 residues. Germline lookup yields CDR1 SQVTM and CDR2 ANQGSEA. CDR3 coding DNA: TGCAGCGTTGAGGTACAGCCCAATTCCAATCCTTTCTTC. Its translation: CSVEVQPNSNPFF.

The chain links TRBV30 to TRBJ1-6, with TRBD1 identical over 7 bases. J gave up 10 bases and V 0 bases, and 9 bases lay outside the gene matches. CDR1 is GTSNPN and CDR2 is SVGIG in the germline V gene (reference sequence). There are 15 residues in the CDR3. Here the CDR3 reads CAWSVLDRVRSPLHF. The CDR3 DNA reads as TGTGCCTGGAGTGTACTAGACAGGGTGAGATCACCCCTCCACTTT.

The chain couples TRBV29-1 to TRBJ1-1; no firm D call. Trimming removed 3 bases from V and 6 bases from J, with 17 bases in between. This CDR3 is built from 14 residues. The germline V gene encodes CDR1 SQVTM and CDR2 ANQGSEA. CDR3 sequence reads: CSVDSLAGGAEAFF. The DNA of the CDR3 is TGCAGCGTTGACTCTTTGGCGGGAGGAGCTGAAGCTTTCTTT.

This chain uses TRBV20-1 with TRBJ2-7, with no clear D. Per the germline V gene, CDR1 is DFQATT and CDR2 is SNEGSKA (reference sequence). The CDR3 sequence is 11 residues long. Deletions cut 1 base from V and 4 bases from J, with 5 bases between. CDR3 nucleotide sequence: TGCAGTGCTAGAGGGCAGTACGAGCAGTACTTC. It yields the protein CSARGQYEQYF.

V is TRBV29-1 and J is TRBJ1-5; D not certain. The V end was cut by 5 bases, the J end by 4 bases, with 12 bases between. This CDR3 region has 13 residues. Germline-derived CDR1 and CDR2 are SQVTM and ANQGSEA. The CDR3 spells CSVLGRDNQPQHF. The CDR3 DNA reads TGCAGCGTTTTGGGGAGGGATAATCAGCCCCAGCATTTT.

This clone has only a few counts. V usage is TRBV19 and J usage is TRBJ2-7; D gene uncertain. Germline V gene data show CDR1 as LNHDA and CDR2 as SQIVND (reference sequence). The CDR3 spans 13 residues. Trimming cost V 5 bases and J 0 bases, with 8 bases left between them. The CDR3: CASSRSNSYEQYF. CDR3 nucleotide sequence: TGTGCCAGTAGTCGTAGTAACTCCTACGAGCAGTACTTC.

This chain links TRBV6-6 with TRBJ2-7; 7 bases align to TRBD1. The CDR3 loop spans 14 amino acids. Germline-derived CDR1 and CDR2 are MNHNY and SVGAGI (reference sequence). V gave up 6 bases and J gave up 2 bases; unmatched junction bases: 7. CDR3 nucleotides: TGTGCCAGCAGAGGACAGGACCCGACCTACGAGCAGTACTTC. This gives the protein CASRGQDPTYEQYF.

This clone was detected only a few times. As DNA, the CDR3 is TGTGCCTGGAGGGAAATGCTGGGCCAGGGAGCCGGTTGGGTGACCCAGTACTTC. Translating it yields CAWREMLGQGAGWVTQYF. The chain has TRBV30 and TRBJ2-5, with D perhaps matching TRBD1 or TRBD2 (5 bases each). The ends were cut back, 3 bases at V and 7 bases at J, with 30 bases in the middle. Germline V CDR1 and CDR2: GTSNPN, SVGIG (reference sequence). The CDR3 has 18 residues.

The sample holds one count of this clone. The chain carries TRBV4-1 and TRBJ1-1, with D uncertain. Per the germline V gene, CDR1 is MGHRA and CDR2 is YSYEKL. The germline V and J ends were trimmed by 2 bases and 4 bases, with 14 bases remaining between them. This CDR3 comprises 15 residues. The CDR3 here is CASSQSNYRGTEAFF. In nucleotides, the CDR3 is TGCGCCAGCAGCCAATCGAATTATCGAGGCACTGAAGCTTTCTTT.

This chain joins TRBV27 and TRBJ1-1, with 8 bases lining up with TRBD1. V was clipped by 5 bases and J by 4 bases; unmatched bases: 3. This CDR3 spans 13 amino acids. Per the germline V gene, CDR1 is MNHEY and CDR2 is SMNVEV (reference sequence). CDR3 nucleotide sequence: TGTGCCAGCAGTCGGACAGGGAGCACTGAAGCTTTCTTT. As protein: CASSRTGSTEAFF.

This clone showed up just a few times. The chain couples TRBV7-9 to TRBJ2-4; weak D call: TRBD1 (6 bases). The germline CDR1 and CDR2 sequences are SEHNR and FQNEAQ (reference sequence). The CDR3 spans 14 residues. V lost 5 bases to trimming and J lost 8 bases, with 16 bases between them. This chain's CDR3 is CASSRRTVPDIQYF. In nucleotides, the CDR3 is TGTGCCAGCAGCCGAAGGACAGTCCCTGACATTCAGTACTTC.

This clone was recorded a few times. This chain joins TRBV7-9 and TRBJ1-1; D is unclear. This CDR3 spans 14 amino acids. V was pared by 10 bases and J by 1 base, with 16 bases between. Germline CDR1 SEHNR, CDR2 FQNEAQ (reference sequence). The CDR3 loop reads CATRNRAPNTEAFF. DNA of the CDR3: TGTGCCACCCGGAACCGGGCTCCGAACACTGAAGCTTTCTTT.

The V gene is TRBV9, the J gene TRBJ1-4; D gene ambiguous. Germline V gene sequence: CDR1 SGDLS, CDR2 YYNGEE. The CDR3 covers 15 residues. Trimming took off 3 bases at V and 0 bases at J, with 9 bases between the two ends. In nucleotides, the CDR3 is TGTGCCAGCAGCGGCCCAGATGCAACTAATGAAAAACTGTTTTTT. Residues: CASSGPDATNEKLFF.

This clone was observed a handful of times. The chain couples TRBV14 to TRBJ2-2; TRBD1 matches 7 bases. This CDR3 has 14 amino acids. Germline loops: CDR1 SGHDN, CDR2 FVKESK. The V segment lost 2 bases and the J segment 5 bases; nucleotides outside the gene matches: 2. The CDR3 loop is CASSQNRGTGELFF. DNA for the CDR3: TGTGCCAGCAGCCAAAACAGGGGTACCGGGGAGCTGTTTTTT.

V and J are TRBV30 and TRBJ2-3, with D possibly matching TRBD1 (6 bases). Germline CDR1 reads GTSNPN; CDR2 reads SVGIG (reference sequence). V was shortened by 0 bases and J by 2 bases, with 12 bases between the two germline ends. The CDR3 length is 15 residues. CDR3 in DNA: TGTGCCTGGAGTGTACAGGGCGTCTCCACAGATACGCAGTATTTT. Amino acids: CAWSVQGVSTDTQYF.

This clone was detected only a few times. The CDR3 region is CASSAAGTIGNTIYF. The CDR3, as DNA: TGCGCCAGCAGCGCAGCCGGGACGATCGGAAACACCATATATTTT. The rearrangement joins TRBV5-1 to TRBJ1-3; weak D call: TRBD1 (5 bases). The CDR3 sequence is 15 residues long. V was pared by 4 bases and J by 4 bases, with 15 bases between. The germline V gene has CDR1 SGHRS and CDR2 YFSETQ.